These T cell receptor beta chains were read from a single sample in a study of persistence of HIV-infected CD4 T cells. These receptors are not linked to any known antigen. Clones were read by immunoSEQ multiplex PCR, and TCRdb kept only the in-frame ones, dropping some. Altogether about 45,000 clones are present, roughly 90% being singletons, with the ten largest covering under 0.55%. The material was CD4+ T cells sorted from PBMCs after roughly 19-hour stimulation, obtained from a patient who received antiretroviral therapy. The receptors derive from an adult woman with HIV who was CMV-seropositive. Each CDR3 is given with its conserved first and last residue. Fields, in order: J gene, V gene, clone size, D gene, CDR3 protein, CDR3 DNA. A D gene is named only where the DNA matches it firmly. Clone size is given for some rows only: seen once, a few or many times, or a class if the clone is expanded.

J gene: TRBJ1-2; V gene: TRBV5-1; clone size: -; D gene: -; CDR3 protein: CASSPNPGVQKGYTF; CDR3 DNA: TGCGCCAGCAGCCCAAACCCCGGGGTGCAGAAAGGCTACACCTTC
J gene: TRBJ2-3; V gene: TRBV2; clone size: -; D gene: -; CDR3 protein: CASNIRTDTQYF; CDR3 DNA: TGTGCCAGCAATATTAGGACAGATACGCAGTATTTT
J gene: TRBJ2-4; V gene: TRBV5-4; clone size: -; D gene: -; CDR3 protein: CASSTPGAKNIQYF; CDR3 DNA: TGTGCCAGCAGCACGCCGGGAGCCAAAAACATTCAGTACTTC
J gene: TRBJ2-5; V gene: TRBV9; clone size: -; D gene: -; CDR3 protein: CASNPSGQETQYF; CDR3 DNA: TGTGCCAGCAACCCAAGCGGACAAGAGACCCAGTACTTC
J gene: TRBJ1-4; V gene: TRBV30; clone size: -; D gene: -; CDR3 protein: CAWSWGANEKLFF; CDR3 DNA: TGTGCCTGGAGTTGGGGTGCCAATGAAAAACTGTTTTTT
J gene: TRBJ1-4; V gene: TRBV5-5; clone size: -; D gene: -; CDR3 protein: CASSLVPPEVEKLFF; CDR3 DNA: TGTGCCAGCAGCTTAGTTCCCCCCGAAGTTGAAAAACTGTTTTTT
J gene: TRBJ1-2; V gene: TRBV7-8; clone size: -; D gene: -; CDR3 protein: CASSSSGAYGYTF; CDR3 DNA: TGTGCCAGCAGCTCCTCAGGGGCGTATGGCTACACCTTC
J gene: TRBJ1-1; V gene: TRBV7-8; clone size: -; D gene: TRBD1; CDR3 protein: CASSLDDRGGSTEAFF; CDR3 DNA: TGTGCCAGCAGCTTAGACGACAGGGGTGGGAGCACTGAAGCTTTCTTT
J gene: TRBJ1-5; V gene: TRBV30; clone size: -; D gene: -; CDR3 protein: CACVRAGRGNQPQHF; CDR3 DNA: TGTGCCTGTGTAAGGGCAGGTCGGGGGAATCAGCCCCAGCATTTT
J gene: TRBJ1-1; V gene: TRBV29-1; clone size: -; D gene: -; CDR3 protein: CSGSQVPGRTEAFF; CDR3 DNA: TGCAGCGGATCACAGGTCCCGGGAAGGACTGAAGCTTTCTTT
J gene: TRBJ2-5; V gene: TRBV10-3; clone size: -; D gene: TRBD2; CDR3 protein: CAIGPSGEETQYF; CDR3 DNA: TGTGCCATCGGGCCTAGCGGGGAGGAGACCCAGTACTTC
J gene: TRBJ1-2; V gene: TRBV7-6; clone size: few; D gene: -; CDR3 protein: CASSLDSAVNYGYTF; CDR3 DNA: TGTGCCAGCAGCTTAGATTCCGCGGTCAACTATGGCTACACCTTC
J gene: TRBJ2-7; V gene: TRBV10-3; clone size: -; D gene: -; CDR3 protein: CAISEQKWGYEQYF; CDR3 DNA: TGTGCCATCAGTGAGCAGAAATGGGGCTACGAGCAGTACTTC
J gene: TRBJ1-2; V gene: TRBV18; clone size: -; D gene: -; CDR3 protein: CASSPPGQRVYGGYTF; CDR3 DNA: TGTGCCAGCTCACCACCGGGGCAGCGGGTGTACGGCGGCTACACCTTC
J gene: TRBJ1-6; V gene: TRBV7-2; clone size: -; D gene: -; CDR3 protein: CASSLGITNSPLHF; CDR3 DNA: TGTGCCAGCAGCTTAGGGATTACGAATTCACCCCTCCACTTT
J gene: TRBJ2-1; V gene: TRBV7-6; clone size: -; D gene: -; CDR3 protein: CASSSRQNNEQFF; CDR3 DNA: TGTGCCAGCAGCTCAAGACAGAACAATGAGCAGTTCTTC
J gene: TRBJ1-2; V gene: TRBV5-4; clone size: once; D gene: -; CDR3 protein: CASSLQSSIYGYTF; CDR3 DNA: TGTGCCAGCAGCTTGCAATCAAGTATCTATGGCTACACCTTC
J gene: TRBJ1-4; V gene: TRBV6-5; clone size: -; D gene: TRBD1; CDR3 protein: CARVDRAEKLFF; CDR3 DNA: TGTGCCAGGGTTGACAGGGCTGAAAAACTGTTTTTT
J gene: TRBJ2-1; V gene: TRBV18; clone size: -; D gene: -; CDR3 protein: CASSPGAGVGNEQFF; CDR3 DNA: TGTGCCAGCTCACCCGGCGCAGGGGTAGGTAATGAGCAGTTCTTC
J gene: TRBJ2-1; V gene: TRBV6-4; clone size: -; D gene: TRBD2; CDR3 protein: CASSDPQTSGGRVYNEQFF; CDR3 DNA: TGTGCCAGCAGTGACCCACAGACTAGCGGGGGGCGGGTATACAATGAGCAGTTCTTC
J gene: TRBJ2-7; V gene: TRBV21-1; clone size: -; D gene: -; CDR3 protein: CASSNLWCDNRDTFYEQYF; CDR3 DNA: TGTGCCAGCAGCAATCTATGGTGCGATAACCGGGACACCTTCTACGAGCAGTACTTC
J gene: TRBJ2-1; V gene: TRBV3-1/TRBV3-2; clone size: -; D gene: TRBD2; CDR3 protein: CASSHALAGGLRTYNEQFF; CDR3 DNA: TGTGCCAGCAGCCATGCACTAGCGGGGGGCCTCCGGACCTACAATGAGCAGTTCTTC
J gene: TRBJ2-1; V gene: TRBV6-4; clone size: -; D gene: TRBD2; CDR3 protein: CASSVAGGRNEQFF; CDR3 DNA: TGTGCCAGCAGTGTAGCGGGGGGGCGGAATGAGCAGTTCTTC
J gene: TRBJ2-2; V gene: TRBV10-2; clone size: once; D gene: TRBD2; CDR3 protein: CASREKLTGTRNTGELFF; CDR3 DNA: TGCGCCAGCAGAGAGAAGTTGACCGGGACTAGAAATACCGGGGAGCTGTTTTTT
J gene: TRBJ1-2; V gene: TRBV6-5; clone size: -; D gene: -; CDR3 protein: CASTEGSVYGYTF; CDR3 DNA: TGTGCCAGCACCGAGGGGAGCGTCTATGGCTACACCTTC
J gene: TRBJ1-3; V gene: TRBV9; clone size: -; D gene: -; CDR3 protein: CASSPQGGPGNTIYF; CDR3 DNA: TGTGCCAGCAGCCCCCAAGGGGGGCCTGGAAACACCATATATTTT
J gene: TRBJ2-1; V gene: TRBV3-1/TRBV3-2; clone size: -; D gene: TRBD2; CDR3 protein: CASSVLPPRAGGSYNEQFF; CDR3 DNA: TGTGCCAGCAGTGTATTACCCCCTCGTGCGGGGGGATCCTACAATGAGCAGTTCTTC
J gene: TRBJ2-1; V gene: TRBV6-5; clone size: -; D gene: -; CDR3 protein: CASTRGEQFF; CDR3 DNA: TGTGCCAGCACTCGGGGGGAGCAGTTCTTC
J gene: TRBJ1-1; V gene: TRBV21-1; clone size: -; D gene: -; CDR3 protein: CASLLRGKGEMNTEAFF; CDR3 DNA: TGTGCCAGCCTCCTAAGGGGAAAGGGCGAAATGAACACTGAAGCTTTCTTT
J gene: TRBJ1-2; V gene: TRBV7-8; clone size: once; D gene: -; CDR3 protein: CASSLGQFDGYTF; CDR3 DNA: TGTGCCAGCAGCTTAGGGCAGTTCGATGGCTACACCTTC
J gene: TRBJ2-2; V gene: TRBV5-1; clone size: once; D gene: -; CDR3 protein: CASSLPDRNTGELFF; CDR3 DNA: TGCGCCAGCAGCTTGCCAGACAGGAACACCGGGGAGCTGTTTTTT
J gene: TRBJ1-1; V gene: TRBV19; clone size: -; D gene: TRBD1; CDR3 protein: CASRGPGVDTEAFF; CDR3 DNA: TGTGCCAGCAGGGGGCCTGGGGTTGACACTGAAGCTTTCTTT
J gene: TRBJ1-3; V gene: TRBV5-4; clone size: few; D gene: -; CDR3 protein: CASSLSGSGNTIYF; CDR3 DNA: TGTGCCAGCAGCTTGTCCGGCTCTGGAAACACCATATATTTT